This TCR beta chain came from a study of CD8+CD57+ T cells in acquired aplastic anemia. Study as a whole: Sorted CD4+ and CD8+ cell DNA averaged about 3 ug.

Concerning this clonotype: The antigen is unknown.

The patients chosen for sequencing had shown expansion of CD8+CD57+ cells (detected by flow cytometry). Blood sampling was performed on the patients, and none of them had received therapy by then. Overall study results and limits: Any difference that existed in CD8+ Simpson's diversity between patients and controls was not significant. Patients and controls turned out to have 25 to 30 CD8+ CDR3 sequences in common.

V was pared by 10 bases and J by 4 bases, with 18 bases of the junction left unmatched. The CDR3 has 17 amino acids. The germline V gene has CDR1 SGHAT and CDR2 FQNNGV. Investigators profiled TCR beta VDJ and CDR3 from genomic DNA template. TCRdb reanalysed the reads using MiXCR and keeps one entry per CDR3 protein. The sample consists of some 140,000 distinct CDR3 sequences, about 52% of them appearing once. The receptor comes from a human donor with aplastic anemia. The chain carries TRBV11-2 and TRBJ2-1, with 8 bases fitting TRBD1. What was sequenced was sorted CD4+, CD8+, or CD8+CD57+ T cells (not recorded which) from PBMCs. CDR3 residues: CATNDRPGTGVYNEQFF. The CDR3 region has the DNA TGTGCCACCAATGACCGGCCCGGGACAGGTGTTTACAATGAGCAGTTCTTC.